A selection of T cell receptor beta chains follows, all from one sample in a study of cytomegalovirus exposure and HLA in healthy donors. Measured with immunoSEQ multiplex PCR; TCRdb has only the in-frame clones, and not every one. The sample contains some 150,000 clones, about 89% of which appear only once. Sequenced input: PBMCs. These receptors were taken from a man younger than 35 in good health and CMV-seronegative. Each CDR3 is given with its conserved first and last residue. The order of the fields is CDR3 protein, CDR3 DNA, D gene, clone size, V gene, J gene. The D gene is left open where the match is weak. Expanded clones get a size class; other rows say once, few or many, or leave the size out.

CASTIAGGYQETQYF,TGTGCCAGCACAATAGCGGGGGGGTACCAAGAGACCCAGTACTTC,TRBD2,.,TRBV6-6,TRBJ2-5
CASSLGGLGNTIYF,TGCGCCAGCAGCTTGGGAGGGTTAGGAAACACCATATATTTT,.,.,TRBV5-1,TRBJ1-3
CASSSPGQVSYNEQFF,TGTGCCAGCAGCTCGCCGGGACAGGTCTCCTACAATGAGCAGTTCTTC,TRBD1,.,TRBV11-2,TRBJ2-1
CASSVGWGRGDTGELFF,TGTGCCAGCAGCGTAGGGTGGGGGCGAGGGGACACCGGGGAGCTGTTTTTT,.,.,TRBV9,TRBJ2-2
CASSRGTEKAGELFF,TGTGCCAGCAGCCGCGGGACAGAGAAGGCCGGGGAGCTGTTTTTT,.,.,TRBV5-4,TRBJ2-2
CASRDSSYEQYF,TGTGCCAGCCGGGACTCCTCCTACGAGCAGTACTTC,.,few,TRBV6-5,TRBJ2-7
CASSTNTGTSGTPDTQYF,TGTGCCAGCAGTACAAATACCGGGACTAGCGGGACGCCAGATACGCAGTATTTT,TRBD2,.,TRBV28,TRBJ2-3
CASSPGLAGYETQYF,TGTGCCAGCAGTCCCGGACTAGCGGGTTACGAGACCCAGTACTTC,TRBD2,.,TRBV27,TRBJ2-5
CASSYPTAYNEQFF,TGTGCCAGCAGTTACCCCACAGCTTACAATGAGCAGTTCTTC,.,.,TRBV6-6,TRBJ2-1
CASSLCLRELGCLRATDTQYF,TGTGCCAGCAGTTTGTGTTTGAGGGAGCTTGGCTGTTTGCGGGCTACAGATACGCAGTATTTT,.,once,TRBV21-1,TRBJ2-3
CASSPGTANTEAFF,TGTGCCAGCTCGCCCGGGACAGCGAACACTGAAGCTTTCTTT,TRBD1,.,TRBV18,TRBJ1-1
CATSRELGEQETQYF,TGTGCCACCAGCAGAGAACTAGGCGAACAAGAGACCCAGTACTTC,.,.,TRBV15,TRBJ2-5
CASSDLREQFF,TGCGCCAGCAGTGATTTGAGGGAGCAGTTCTTC,.,.,TRBV10-2,TRBJ2-1
CASSESRDRASYEQYF,TGTGCCAGCAGTGAATCTCGGGACAGGGCCTCCTACGAGCAGTACTTC,TRBD1,.,TRBV6-1,TRBJ2-7
CATSRGGRSSGNTIYF,TGTGCCACCAGCAGAGGAGGGCGAAGCTCTGGAAACACCATATATTTT,.,.,TRBV15,TRBJ1-3
CASHSGGAGTGELFF,TGTGCCAGCCACAGCGGGGGGGCGGGCACCGGGGAGCTGTTTTTT,TRBD2,.,TRBV9,TRBJ2-2
CASSASGGPSTDTQYF,TGTGCCAGCAGTGCTAGCGGGGGGCCGTCCACAGATACGCAGTATTTT,TRBD2,.,TRBV25-1,TRBJ2-3
CAWSVAEETQYF,TGTGCCTGGAGTGTAGCGGAGGAGACCCAGTACTTC,.,once,TRBV30,TRBJ2-5
CASSVTGGNQPQHF,TGTGCCAGCAGCGTGACAGGGGGCAATCAGCCCCAGCATTTT,TRBD1,.,TRBV11-2,TRBJ1-5
CASSTQQGQGSSSPLHF,TGCGCCAGCAGTACACAACAGGGACAGGGGTCGTCTTCACCCCTCCACTTT,TRBD1,.,TRBV10-2,TRBJ1-6
CASSGPQGIPQPQHF,TGTGCCAGTAGCGGACCACAGGGGATCCCTCAGCCCCAGCATTTT,TRBD1,.,TRBV19,TRBJ1-5
CASSSGLAGVLGELFF,TGTGCCAGCAGCTCGGGACTAGCGGGAGTCCTCGGGGAGCTGTTTTTT,TRBD2,.,TRBV7-2,TRBJ2-2
CASSITQPLGYAGELFF,TGTGCCAGCAGCATTACCCAGCCCCTCGGGTACGCCGGGGAGCTGTTTTTT,.,.,TRBV7-2,TRBJ2-2
CASSRDRGPEAFF,TGTGCCAGCAGCCGGGACAGGGGTCCCGAAGCTTTCTTT,TRBD1,once,TRBV7-2,TRBJ1-1
CASSQRLGNEQFF,TGTGCCAGCAGCCAACGACTAGGCAATGAGCAGTTCTTC,.,.,TRBV14,TRBJ2-1
CASSPQGVDSPLHF,TGTGCCAGCAGCCCCCAGGGGGTGGATTCACCCCTCCACTTT,TRBD1,.,TRBV11-2,TRBJ1-6
CASSHPGTGEEKLFF,TGTGCCAGTAGTCATCCCGGGACAGGGGAGGAAAAACTGTTTTTT,TRBD1,.,TRBV19,TRBJ1-4
CASSQNNQPQHF,TGTGCCAGCAGCCAAAATAATCAGCCCCAGCATTTT,.,.,TRBV7-2,TRBJ1-5
CASSLTPGTGNSPLHF,TGCGCCAGCAGCTTAACCCCCGGGACAGGGAATTCACCCCTCCACTTT,TRBD1,.,TRBV5-1,TRBJ1-6
CASSVFETGPSGELFF,TGTGCCAGCAGCGTATTTGAGACAGGGCCATCCGGGGAGCTGTTTTTT,TRBD1,.,TRBV9,TRBJ2-2
CASSLRLAGNEQFF,TGTGCCAGCAGTTTAAGGCTAGCGGGCAATGAGCAGTTCTTC,TRBD2,.,TRBV28,TRBJ2-1
CASSESGVAPYSYNEQFF,TGCGCCAGCAGTGAGTCCGGGGTAGCGCCTTACTCCTACAATGAGCAGTTCTTC,.,.,TRBV10-2,TRBJ2-1
CAWRVAGGGKKLFF,TGTGCCTGGAGGGTTGCAGGGGGTGGTAAAAAACTGTTTTTT,TRBD1,once,TRBV30,TRBJ1-4
CASSQDPSSGKGYTDTQYF,TGCGCCAGCAGCCAAGATCCCTCCAGCGGGAAGGGGTACACAGATACGCAGTATTTT,TRBD2,.,TRBV4-3,TRBJ2-3
CASSLTSGAGAADTQYF,TGTGCCAGCAGCTTAACTAGCGGGGCGGGAGCCGCAGATACGCAGTATTTT,TRBD2,.,TRBV7-2,TRBJ2-3
CASSPRQLAGGRETQYF,TGTGCCAGCTCACCACGTCAACTAGCGGGGGGGCGAGAGACCCAGTACTTC,TRBD2,.,TRBV18,TRBJ2-5
CASSLAWDSDNEQFF,TGTGCCAGCAGCTTGGCCTGGGACAGTGACAATGAGCAGTTCTTC,TRBD1,.,TRBV5-8,TRBJ2-1
CASTPGQMNTEAFF,TGTGCCAGCACCCCGGGACAGATGAACACTGAAGCTTTCTTT,TRBD1,.,TRBV9,TRBJ1-1
CASSETGYYGYTF,TGTGCCAGCAGTGAAACAGGGTACTATGGCTACACCTTC,.,.,TRBV6-1,TRBJ1-2
CATYSFYGQVYGYTF,TGTGCCACTTATTCCTTCTACGGACAGGTCTATGGCTACACCTTC,TRBD1,few,TRBV30,TRBJ1-2
CASTSGQGLTGNTIYF,TGTGCCAGCACTTCAGGACAGGGGCTCACTGGAAACACCATATATTTT,TRBD1,.,TRBV9,TRBJ1-3
CASALAGTQNTEAFF,TGTGCCAGCGCTTTAGCCGGGACACAGAACACTGAAGCTTTCTTT,.,.,TRBV6-1,TRBJ1-1
CASRGLAGGETQYF,TGTGCCAGCAGGGGACTAGCGGGAGGGGAGACCCAGTACTTC,TRBD2,.,TRBV6-5,TRBJ2-5
CASSPNGGGYGYTF,TGTGCCAGCAGCCCTAACGGGGGAGGATATGGCTACACCTTC,.,.,TRBV7-9,TRBJ1-2
CASSFKGQNTEAFF,TGCGCCAGCAGCTTCAAGGGGCAGAACACTGAAGCTTTCTTT,.,.,TRBV5-1,TRBJ1-1